This is a list of T cell receptor beta chains from one sample in a study of blood T cell repertoires in COVID-19. Produced via immunoSEQ multiplex PCR; TCRdb's table is partial and in-frame only. Of 150,000 to 180,000 clones in the sample, around 84% were seen once. Sequencing used PBMCs or T cells enriched from blood (not recorded which). The receptors originated from a man aged 45-65 years who had recovered from COVID-19. Both conserved end residues are part of each CDR3. The order of the fields is CDR3 length, D gene, V gene, clone size, J gene, CDR3 protein, CDR3 DNA. A D gene is named only where the DNA matches it firmly. Not all rows give a size; the values are once, few, many and, for expanded clones, a class.

CDR3 length: 13; D gene: TRBD1; V gene: TRBV30; clone size: .; J gene: TRBJ1-2; CDR3 protein: CACPDRVDYGYTF; CDR3 DNA: TGTGCCTGCCCGGACAGGGTGGACTATGGCTACACCTTC
CDR3 length: 15; D gene: TRBD1; V gene: TRBV7-8; clone size: few; J gene: TRBJ1-2; CDR3 protein: CASSLGDRTPYGYTF; CDR3 DNA: TGTGCCAGCAGCTTAGGGGACAGGACCCCCTATGGCTACACCTTC
CDR3 length: 15; D gene: .; V gene: TRBV7-2; clone size: .; J gene: TRBJ2-5; CDR3 protein: CASSHRMGRQETQYF; CDR3 DNA: TGTGCCAGCAGCCACCGGATGGGGCGCCAAGAGACCCAGTACTTC
CDR3 length: 14; D gene: TRBD1; V gene: TRBV2; clone size: few; J gene: TRBJ2-7; CDR3 protein: CASSGDRSSYEQYF; CDR3 DNA: TGTGCCAGCAGTGGGGACAGGTCTTCCTACGAGCAGTACTTC
CDR3 length: 12; D gene: TRBD1; V gene: TRBV29-1; clone size: .; J gene: TRBJ2-7; CDR3 protein: CSASGQVYEQYF; CDR3 DNA: TGCAGCGCCTCGGGACAGGTCTACGAGCAGTACTTC
CDR3 length: 13; D gene: TRBD1; V gene: TRBV12-3/TRBV12-4; clone size: few; J gene: TRBJ1-6; CDR3 protein: CATRGQYNSPLHF; CDR3 DNA: TGTGCCACTAGGGGACAGTATAATTCACCCCTCCACTTT
CDR3 length: 13; D gene: .; V gene: TRBV5-1; clone size: .; J gene: TRBJ2-3; CDR3 protein: CASSNPEGSYKYF; CDR3 DNA: TGCGCCAGCAGCAACCCTGAGGGATCCTATAAGTATTTT
CDR3 length: 15; D gene: TRBD1; V gene: TRBV19; clone size: .; J gene: TRBJ2-5; CDR3 protein: CASSIGTGWGETQYF; CDR3 DNA: TGTGCCAGTAGTATAGGGACAGGGTGGGGGGAGACCCAGTACTTC
CDR3 length: 14; D gene: .; V gene: TRBV18; clone size: once; J gene: TRBJ1-5; CDR3 protein: CASSEGRGNQPQHF; CDR3 DNA: TGTGCCAGCTCTGAGGGTAGGGGCAATCAGCCCCAGCATTTT
CDR3 length: 17; D gene: TRBD2; V gene: TRBV7-8; clone size: many; J gene: TRBJ2-1; CDR3 protein: CASSLGGASGHHNEQFF; CDR3 DNA: TGTGCCAGCAGCTTAGGGGGGGCTAGCGGGCACCACAATGAGCAGTTCTTC
CDR3 length: 15; D gene: TRBD1; V gene: TRBV7-9; clone size: .; J gene: TRBJ2-1; CDR3 protein: CASSVRQGPYNEQFF; CDR3 DNA: TGTGCCAGCAGCGTCAGACAGGGTCCCTACAATGAGCAGTTCTTC
CDR3 length: 14; D gene: .; V gene: TRBV7-2; clone size: .; J gene: TRBJ2-7; CDR3 protein: CASSRTAGPYEQYF; CDR3 DNA: TGTGCCAGCAGCCGGACAGCCGGGCCCTACGAGCAGTACTTC
CDR3 length: 15; D gene: TRBD2; V gene: TRBV19; clone size: .; J gene: TRBJ2-3; CDR3 protein: CASSPRTRSTDTQYF; CDR3 DNA: TGTGCCAGTAGTCCACGGACTAGAAGCACAGATACGCAGTATTTT
CDR3 length: 17; D gene: TRBD2; V gene: TRBV5-1; clone size: .; J gene: TRBJ2-7; CDR3 protein: CASSLVPSGGIPYEQYF; CDR3 DNA: TGCGCCAGCAGCTTGGTCCCCAGCGGGGGAATCCCCTACGAGCAGTACTTC
CDR3 length: 14; D gene: .; V gene: TRBV7-8; clone size: .; J gene: TRBJ2-3; CDR3 protein: CASSYRTRGDTQYF; CDR3 DNA: TGTGCCAGCAGCTACCGGACTCGCGGAGATACGCAGTATTTT
CDR3 length: 15; D gene: .; V gene: TRBV19; clone size: .; J gene: TRBJ1-6; CDR3 protein: CASSIGQGVGSPLHF; CDR3 DNA: TGTGCCAGTAGTATAGGTCAGGGCGTAGGATCACCCCTCCACTTT
CDR3 length: 11; D gene: .; V gene: TRBV2; clone size: .; J gene: TRBJ2-7; CDR3 protein: CASRALDEQYF; CDR3 DNA: TGTGCCAGCAGAGCGTTGGACGAGCAGTACTTC
CDR3 length: 16; D gene: .; V gene: TRBV30; clone size: .; J gene: TRBJ2-5; CDR3 protein: CAWSVGVSAGEETQYF; CDR3 DNA: TGTGCCTGGAGTGTTGGGGTGTCGGCAGGGGAGGAGACCCAGTACTTC
CDR3 length: 13; D gene: TRBD1; V gene: TRBV19; clone size: .; J gene: TRBJ1-2; CDR3 protein: CASSRTGDYGYTF; CDR3 DNA: TGTGCCAGTAGTAGAACAGGGGACTATGGCTACACCTTC
CDR3 length: 14; D gene: .; V gene: TRBV30; clone size: .; J gene: TRBJ1-3; CDR3 protein: CASMWSRAGNTIYF; CDR3 DNA: TGTGCATCGATGTGGAGTCGAGCTGGAAACACCATATATTTT
CDR3 length: 13; D gene: .; V gene: TRBV7-2; clone size: few; J gene: TRBJ2-3; CDR3 protein: CASRQGAPDTQYF; CDR3 DNA: TGTGCCAGCAGACAAGGGGCACCAGATACGCAGTATTTT
CDR3 length: 14; D gene: TRBD1; V gene: TRBV2; clone size: .; J gene: TRBJ1-2; CDR3 protein: CASSWDRGNYGYTF; CDR3 DNA: TGTGCCAGCAGTTGGGACAGGGGGAACTATGGCTACACCTTC
CDR3 length: 15; D gene: TRBD1; V gene: TRBV6-5; clone size: .; J gene: TRBJ2-1; CDR3 protein: CASRTDRGPYNEQFF; CDR3 DNA: TGTGCCAGCAGGACCGACAGGGGACCCTACAATGAGCAGTTCTTC
CDR3 length: 13; D gene: .; V gene: TRBV6-5; clone size: .; J gene: TRBJ2-1; CDR3 protein: CASSYSVGQQVFF; CDR3 DNA: TGTGCCAGCAGTTACTCGGTGGGCCAGCAGGTGTTCTTC
CDR3 length: 16; D gene: .; V gene: TRBV7-9; clone size: few; J gene: TRBJ1-6; CDR3 protein: CASSLGQGFYNSPLHF; CDR3 DNA: TGTGCCAGCAGCTTAGGGCAGGGGTTCTATAATTCACCCCTCCACTTT
CDR3 length: 13; D gene: TRBD1; V gene: TRBV3-1/TRBV3-2; clone size: .; J gene: TRBJ2-7; CDR3 protein: CASSHQDRHEQYF; CDR3 DNA: TGTGCCAGCAGCCACCAGGACAGGCACGAGCAGTACTTC
CDR3 length: 15; D gene: .; V gene: TRBV29-1; clone size: .; J gene: TRBJ1-2; CDR3 protein: CSVSHTRTDGQGYTF; CDR3 DNA: TGCAGCGTTTCCCACACACGGACTGACGGACAGGGCTACACCTTC
CDR3 length: 15; D gene: .; V gene: TRBV6-2/TRBV6-3; clone size: once; J gene: TRBJ1-1; CDR3 protein: CASSALQGSNTEAFF; CDR3 DNA: TGTGCCAGCAGTGCCCTACAGGGATCGAACACTGAAGCTTTCTTT
CDR3 length: 13; D gene: .; V gene: TRBV5-5; clone size: .; J gene: TRBJ2-2; CDR3 protein: CASSMQGPGELFF; CDR3 DNA: TGTGCCAGCAGTATGCAGGGGCCCGGGGAGCTGTTTTTT
CDR3 length: 16; D gene: .; V gene: TRBV30; clone size: .; J gene: TRBJ1-2; CDR3 protein: CAWRVPTGTPAYGYTF; CDR3 DNA: TGTGCCTGGAGGGTTCCCACCGGGACACCGGCCTATGGCTACACCTTC
CDR3 length: 18; D gene: .; V gene: TRBV3-1/TRBV3-2; clone size: .; J gene: TRBJ2-2; CDR3 protein: CASSPTEDSLKNTGELFF; CDR3 DNA: TGTGCCAGCAGCCCAACGGAGGACTCCTTAAAGAACACCGGGGAGCTGTTTTTT
CDR3 length: 14; D gene: .; V gene: TRBV5-1; clone size: .; J gene: TRBJ2-1; CDR3 protein: CASSPGDGGYEQFF; CDR3 DNA: TGCGCCAGCAGCCCCGGTGACGGGGGATATGAGCAGTTCTTC
CDR3 length: 16; D gene: TRBD1; V gene: TRBV11-1; clone size: .; J gene: TRBJ1-2; CDR3 protein: CASSLFEGTAGYGYTF; CDR3 DNA: TGTGCCAGCAGCTTATTTGAGGGGACAGCCGGCTATGGCTACACCTTC
CDR3 length: 15; D gene: .; V gene: TRBV18; clone size: .; J gene: TRBJ1-5; CDR3 protein: CASSPGRTLNQPQHF; CDR3 DNA: TGTGCCAGCTCACCGGGTCGGACACTTAATCAGCCCCAGCATTTT
CDR3 length: 17; D gene: .; V gene: TRBV20-1; clone size: .; J gene: TRBJ2-3; CDR3 protein: CSASHRYRRVGPDTQYF; CDR3 DNA: TGCAGTGCTAGTCATCGATATCGGCGGGTGGGCCCAGATACGCAGTATTTT
CDR3 length: 15; D gene: TRBD1; V gene: TRBV4-3; clone size: once; J gene: TRBJ1-5; CDR3 protein: CASSRDRGVAQPQHF; CDR3 DNA: TGCGCCAGCAGCCGGGACAGGGGGGTGGCTCAGCCCCAGCATTTT
CDR3 length: 16; D gene: TRBD2; V gene: TRBV4-2; clone size: .; J gene: TRBJ2-2; CDR3 protein: CASSQAPSGETGELFF; CDR3 DNA: TGTGCCAGCAGCCAAGCCCCTAGCGGGGAAACCGGGGAGCTGTTTTTT
CDR3 length: 14; D gene: .; V gene: TRBV19; clone size: .; J gene: TRBJ2-3; CDR3 protein: CASSISGYTDTQYF; CDR3 DNA: TGTGCCAGTAGTATATCAGGATACACAGATACGCAGTATTTT
CDR3 length: 15; D gene: TRBD1; V gene: TRBV11-2; clone size: .; J gene: TRBJ2-3; CDR3 protein: CASSKMGQGTDTQYF; CDR3 DNA: TGTGCCAGCAGCAAGATGGGACAGGGAACAGATACGCAGTATTTT
CDR3 length: 13; D gene: TRBD1; V gene: TRBV7-9; clone size: .; J gene: TRBJ2-5; CDR3 protein: CASSTGGTETQYF; CDR3 DNA: TGTGCCAGCAGCACAGGGGGCACAGAGACCCAGTACTTC
CDR3 length: 14; D gene: TRBD1; V gene: TRBV2; clone size: .; J gene: TRBJ1-5; CDR3 protein: CASSEEGGRQPQHF; CDR3 DNA: TGTGCCAGCAGTGAAGAAGGGGGCCGGCAGCCCCAGCATTTT
CDR3 length: 12; D gene: .; V gene: TRBV12-5; clone size: once; J gene: TRBJ1-1; CDR3 protein: CASGKTHTEAFF; CDR3 DNA: TGTGCTAGTGGTAAGACACACACTGAAGCTTTCTTT
CDR3 length: 13; D gene: .; V gene: TRBV10-2; clone size: .; J gene: TRBJ1-1; CDR3 protein: CASSSAGNPEAFF; CDR3 DNA: TGCGCCAGCAGTTCAGCGGGGAATCCTGAAGCTTTCTTT
CDR3 length: 15; D gene: TRBD2; V gene: TRBV11-3; clone size: .; J gene: TRBJ2-1; CDR3 protein: CASSPSGGTLGEQFF; CDR3 DNA: TGTGCCAGCAGCCCTAGCGGGGGGACCTTGGGAGAGCAGTTCTTC
CDR3 length: 14; D gene: TRBD2; V gene: TRBV29-1; clone size: .; J gene: TRBJ2-2; CDR3 protein: CSVATSGGSGELFF; CDR3 DNA: TGCAGCGTTGCGACTAGCGGGGGTTCCGGGGAGCTGTTTTTT
CDR3 length: 16; D gene: .; V gene: TRBV5-6; clone size: .; J gene: TRBJ2-3; CDR3 protein: CASSLGSSISTDTQYF; CDR3 DNA: TGTGCCAGCAGCTTGGGTAGTAGTATTTCCACAGATACGCAGTATTTT
CDR3 length: 15; D gene: TRBD1; V gene: TRBV6-5; clone size: .; J gene: TRBJ1-2; CDR3 protein: CASSYGNRGLVGYTF; CDR3 DNA: TGTGCCAGCAGTTACGGGAACAGGGGGCTCGTTGGCTACACCTTC
CDR3 length: 14; D gene: .; V gene: TRBV19; clone size: few; J gene: TRBJ2-2; CDR3 protein: CASIGQWNTGELFF; CDR3 DNA: TGTGCCAGTATAGGACAGTGGAACACCGGGGAGCTGTTTTTT
CDR3 length: 17; D gene: TRBD2; V gene: TRBV4-1; clone size: .; J gene: TRBJ2-3; CDR3 protein: CASSQVPSGGHADTQYF; CDR3 DNA: TGCGCCAGCAGCCAAGTGCCTAGCGGGGGGCACGCAGATACGCAGTATTTT